The sequence of this T cell receptor (beta chain) was determined in a study of T cell responses to AZD1222 COVID-19 vaccine. A word on this clone: Its antigen is undetermined.

The repertoire was sequenced with immunoSEQ multiplex PCR; TCRdb's copy has only in-frame clones and lacks some. The sample includes over 110,000 clones, around 90% of them seen just once. Study findings and constraints: Mostly white British, mostly female donors; authors suggested clonal diversity may be underestimated. The breadth and depth of Spike-specific TCRs increased once two AZD1222 doses had been given. Dominant at 160-218 and 743-854, vaccine-associated CD4 TCRs also spanned spike. The reported proportion of spike-specific TCRs targeting unmutated variant regions was nearly half.

The clonotype comes from an adult who received the AZD1222 COVID-19 vaccine. Here the sequenced sample was peripheral blood, taken 28 days after the second AZD1222 dose.

The CDR3 region has the DNA TGTGCCAGCAGCCCCGGGACAGCGACCTACGAGCAGTACTTC. Translated: CASSPGTATYEQYF. The chain combines TRBV11-3 with TRBJ2-7; 7 bases align to TRBD1. The CDR3 length is 14 residues. Germline V lookup: CDR1 SGHNT, CDR2 YENEEA. V dropped 5 bases and J dropped 2; count of bases not matched to a gene: 6.